The 11 T cell receptor beta chains presented below share a single source sample, sequenced in a study of identical twins. Using its own MiXCR run on the 5' RACE reads, TCRdb lists one record per CDR3 protein. The table includes about 330,000 distinct CDR3 sequences, around an eighth detected once. The sample was also linked to a second study, of yellow fever vaccine responses in identical twins.

Material for sequencing was CD8+ T cells sorted from blood. The source of these receptors is a woman younger than 30 in good health.

The V gene is TRBV18, the J gene TRBJ2-5; D is unclear. Trimming left V 2 bases short and J 5 bases short, with 18 bases between. The CDR3 loop spans 16 amino acids. Germline V gene lookup returns CDR1 KGHSH and CDR2 LQKENI. CDR3 DNA sequence: TGTGCCAGCTCACCATCTCCACTCGCCCTGGAGGAGACCCAGTACTTC. Amino acid sequence: CASSPSPLALEETQYF.

This clonotype was counted between two and nine times. The V and J genes are TRBV21-1 and TRBJ1-5. TRBV21-1 is tagged as a pseudogene. This CDR3 is 13 amino acids long. CDR3 in amino acids: CASSKCADQPQHF. CDR3 coding DNA: TGTGCCAGCAGCAAATGTGCGGATCAGCCCCAGCATTTT.

The chain is built from TRBV9 and TRBJ2-3, with D possibly matching TRBD1 (5 bases). The CDR3 consists of 15 residues. V gave up 1 base and J gave up 0 bases, with 9 bases separating them. Germline V CDR1 and CDR2: SGDLS, YYNGEE. The CDR3 loop is CASSVFGHSTDTQYF. CDR3 bases: TGTGCCAGCAGCGTATTTGGACACAGCACAGATACGCAGTATTTT.

The chain carries TRBV29-1 and TRBJ2-2; 8 nucleotides line up with TRBD2. The CDR3 extends over 14 amino acids. Germline V gene data show CDR1 as SQVTM and CDR2 as ANQGSEA. Unmatched junction bases numbered 3, after V lost 2 bases and J lost 4 bases. The CDR3 region has the DNA TGCAGCGTTGAACCCGCGGGAGGCACCGGGGAGCTGTTTTTT. Translating gives CSVEPAGGTGELFF.

This clonotype was recorded a few times. The DNA for the CDR3 is TGTGCCAGCTCAAGGACACTGGGGGTCCAAGAGACCCAGTACTTC. It encodes CASSRTLGVQETQYF. The genes are TRBV18 and TRBJ2-5, with D perhaps assigned TRBD1 or TRBD2 (5 bases each). V was trimmed by 5 bases and J by 1 base, leaving 14 bases between them. The CDR3 is 15 residues long. In germline, CDR1 is KGHSH, CDR2 LQKENI.

This clonotype was counted only a few times. V and J are TRBV28 and TRBJ2-7, with D possibly matching TRBD1 (6 bases). CDR1 and CDR2 (germline): MDHEN, SYDVKM. V was pared by 8 bases and J by 0 bases, with 20 bases between. The CDR3 is made up of 16 amino acids. CDR3 in DNA: TGTGCCAGCTCCCCCTCCACGACAGGAAACTCCTACGAGCAGTACTTC. Translating gives CASSPSTTGNSYEQYF.

The V call is TRBV5-1, the J call TRBJ2-3; 9 nucleotides align to TRBD2. V lost 7 bases, J lost 5 bases, and 14 bases stayed unmatched. Germline V gives CDR1 SGHRS, CDR2 YFSETQ. The CDR3 is made up of 16 amino acids. CDR3 amino acids: CASAPGASGKVDTQYF. The CDR3 region has the DNA TGCGCCAGCGCCCCTGGGGCTAGCGGGAAGGTAGATACGCAGTATTTT.

This clonotype was picked up a small number of times. This chain connects TRBV7-2 to TRBJ2-1; D perhaps matches TRBD2 (5 bases). The germline V gene has CDR1 SGHTA and CDR2 FQGNSA. The CDR3 totals 11 residues. The ends were cut back, 7 bases at V and 9 bases at J, with 10 bases in the middle. The CDR3, as DNA: TGTGCCAGCACCATCGGGGTTGAGCAGTTCTTC. Encoded protein: CASTIGVEQFF.

The V and J genes are TRBV24-1 and TRBJ1-1; perhaps TRBD1 as D (6 bases). Per the germline V gene, CDR1 is KGHDR and CDR2 is SFDVKD. The CDR3 has 13 residues. V was pared by 8 bases and J by 4 bases, with 13 bases between. CDR3 protein: CATKDRTLTEAFF. The CDR3, as DNA: TGTGCCACCAAGGACAGAACGCTCACTGAAGCTTTCTTT.

This clonotype occurred many times. The J gene is TRBJ1-5, the V gene TRBV15; D gene ambiguous. With 0 bases removed from V and 4 bases from J, the gap between germline ends came to 13 bases. Germline loops: CDR1 LNHNV, CDR2 YYDKDF (reference sequence). The CDR3 is made up of 16 amino acids. As DNA, the CDR3 is TGTGCCACCAGCAGAGATTGGGGAGGAGAGAATCAGCCCCAGCATTTT. Translated: CATSRDWGGENQPQHF.

The chain recombines TRBV4-1 with TRBJ2-1; TRBD2 matches 12 bases. CDR1 and CDR2 from the germline V gene are MGHRA and YSYEKL. The CDR3 runs to 22 residues. Trimming cost V 1 base and J 0 bases; bases outside gene matches: 16. CDR3 sequence: CASSQGGRTSGETLGSYNEQFF. For the CDR3, the DNA is TGCGCCAGCAGCCAAGGCGGAAGGACTAGCGGGGAGACTCTGGGCTCCTACAATGAGCAGTTCTTC.